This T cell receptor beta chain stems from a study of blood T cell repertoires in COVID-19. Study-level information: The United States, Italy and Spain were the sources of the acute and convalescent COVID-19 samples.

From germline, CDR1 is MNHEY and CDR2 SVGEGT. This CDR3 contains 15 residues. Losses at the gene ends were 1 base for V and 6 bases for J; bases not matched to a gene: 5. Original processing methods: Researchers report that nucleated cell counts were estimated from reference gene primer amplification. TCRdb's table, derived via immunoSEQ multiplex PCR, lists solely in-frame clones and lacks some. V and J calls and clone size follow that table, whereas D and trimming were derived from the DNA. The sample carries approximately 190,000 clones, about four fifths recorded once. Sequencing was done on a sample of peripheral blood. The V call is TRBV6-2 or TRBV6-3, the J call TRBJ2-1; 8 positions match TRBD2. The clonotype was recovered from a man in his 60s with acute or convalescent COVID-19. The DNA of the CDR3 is TGTGCCAGCAGTTACTTGGGGACTAGACGCAATGAGCAGTTCTTC. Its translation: CASSYLGTRRNEQFF.